This passage covers 31 T cell receptor beta chains from one sample sequenced in a study of blood T cell repertoires in COVID-19. The data were produced by immunoSEQ multiplex PCR, yet TCRdb's version contains in-frame clones alone and is incomplete. The profile shows roughly 250,000 clones, 80% to 90% of them singletons. The specimen was PBMCs or T cells enriched from blood (not recorded which). The receptor source for this set is a woman in her 30s with acute COVID-19.

This sequence joins TRBV7-6 and TRBJ2-7, with no clear D. The germline V gene encodes CDR1 SGHVS and CDR2 FNYEAQ. The V gene lost 4 bases and the J gene lost 3 bases, with 10 bases spanning the gap. The CDR3 runs 13 residues. The CDR3 is CASSSGSNYEQYF. CDR3 DNA: TGTGCCAGCAGCTCTGGTTCTAACTACGAGCAGTACTTC.

The chain is built from TRBV6-5 and TRBJ2-7; 14 bases agree with TRBD2. Germline loops: CDR1 MNHEY, CDR2 SVGAGI. With V trimmed by 6 bases and J by 3 bases, 4 bases remained unmatched. The length of the CDR3 is 15 residues. This CDR3 reads CASSRLAGGHYEQYF. The DNA for the CDR3 is TGTGCCAGCAGCCGACTAGCGGGGGGGCACTACGAGCAGTACTTC.

The chain joins TRBV5-1 to TRBJ1-2, with D maybe TRBD1 (5 bases). Germline V gene sequence: CDR1 SGHRS, CDR2 YFSETQ. Trimming took off 2 bases at V and 3 bases at J, with 11 bases between the two ends. This CDR3 is built from 14 residues. In DNA, the CDR3 is TGCGCCAGCAGCTTAAGGGGAGGGGACTATGGCTACACCTTC. This gives the protein CASSLRGGDYGYTF.

In its sample, this clone was seen once. This chain uses TRBV27 with TRBJ1-4; D is unresolved. The V end was cut by 2 bases, the J end by 5 bases, with 9 bases between. This CDR3 spans 14 amino acids. Looked up from germline, CDR1 is MNHEY and CDR2 is SMNVEV (reference sequence). The CDR3 coding sequence is TGTGCCAGCAGTTTAGGGCATAGGAATGAAAAACTGTTTTTT. Translated, it gives CASSLGHRNEKLFF.

The V gene is TRBV6-2 or TRBV6-3, the J gene TRBJ1-5, with 8 bases lining up with TRBD1. The germline gives CDR1 MNHEY, CDR2 SVGEGT. The junction had 12 bases not matched to a gene; V was cut back by 6 bases and J by 2 bases. The CDR3 runs 17 residues. The CDR3 DNA reads as TGTGCCAGCAGCCGGACAGGGAGGGTACTCGGCAATCAGCCCCAGCATTTT. This translates into CASSRTGRVLGNQPQHF.

V and J are TRBV19 and TRBJ1-6; possible D gene TRBD1, 6 bases. Trimming took 6 bases from V and 7 from J, leaving 13 bases between them. This CDR3 contains 14 residues. The germline gives CDR1 LNHDA, CDR2 SQIVND (reference sequence). The CDR3 protein is CASSLTGTNSPLHF. In nucleotides, the CDR3 is TGTGCCAGTAGCCTAACAGGGACGAATTCACCCCTCCACTTT.

The chain couples TRBV7-2 to TRBJ2-2; a possible D gene is TRBD2 (7 bases). The CDR3 sequence is 16 residues long. The germline V and J ends were trimmed by 2 bases and 4 bases, with 14 bases remaining between them. The germline V gene has CDR1 SGHTA and CDR2 FQGNSA. This CDR3 reads CASSLHRGGGTGELFF. In nucleotides, the CDR3 is TGTGCCAGCAGCTTACATAGGGGAGGGGGCACCGGGGAGCTGTTTTTT.

The V gene is TRBV10-1, the J gene TRBJ2-1; 11 bases map to TRBD2. V lost 3 bases to trimming and J lost 6 bases; unmatched junction nucleotides: 13. In germline, CDR1 is WNHNN, CDR2 SYGVQD (reference sequence). The CDR3 contains 18 residues. In DNA form, the CDR3 reads TGCGCCAGCAGTGAAGGGGGGACTAGCGGAGGGTTGGGCAATGAGCAGTTCTTC. The encoded protein is CASSEGGTSGGLGNEQFF.

The CDR3 DNA reads TGTGCCAGCAGTGAGGGACAGGGTGTGGATGGCTACACCTTC. It is translated as CASSEGQGVDGYTF. The chain joins TRBV2 to TRBJ1-2; 9 nucleotides match TRBD1. Germline loops: CDR1 SNHLY, CDR2 FYNNEI. The CDR3 has 14 residues. V shed 3 bases and J 6 bases; nucleotides not matched to a gene: 5.

V usage is TRBV4-3 and J usage is TRBJ2-5; 10 nucleotides align to TRBD2. CDR1 and CDR2 (germline): LGHNA, YSLEER. The J segment lost 2 bases and the V segment lost 0 bases, leaving 6 bases of the junction unmatched. This CDR3 region has 17 residues. As DNA, the CDR3 is TGCGCCAGCAGCCAAGATTTAGGACTAGCGGAGCAAGAGACCCAGTACTTC. Translated: CASSQDLGLAEQETQYF.

The J gene is TRBJ2-7, the V gene TRBV6-5; D remains unclear. Trimming removed 5 bases from V and 1 base from J, with 9 bases in between. Germline V gives CDR1 MNHEY, CDR2 SVGAGI. The CDR3 length is 13 residues. CDR3 nucleotides: TGTGCCAGCAGTCCTAGGCCATCCTACGAGCAGTACTTC. It specifies CASSPRPSYEQYF.

This sequence joins TRBV9 and TRBJ2-7, with 10 bases aligning to TRBD2. The CDR3 spans 15 residues. Losses at the gene ends were 0 bases for V and 2 bases for J; bases not matched to a gene: 2. Germline CDR1 is SGDLS and CDR2 is YYNGEE. CDR3 residues: CASSVGTSGAYEQYF. In DNA form, the CDR3 reads TGTGCCAGCAGCGTAGGGACTAGCGGCGCCTACGAGCAGTACTTC.

The gene calls are TRBV30 and TRBJ1-1; maybe TRBD1 (5 bases). CDR1 is GTSNPN and CDR2 is SVGIG in the germline V gene (reference sequence). The CDR3 length is 13 residues. V was clipped by 0 bases and J by 11 bases, with 16 bases between them. CDR3 nucleotides: TGTGCCTGGAGTGTAGTTCCCCAGGGCAAGGCTTTCTTT. It yields the protein CAWSVVPQGKAFF.

V and J are TRBV9 and TRBJ2-6; 7 nucleotides align to TRBD2. CDR1 and CDR2 from the germline V gene are SGDLS and YYNGEE. J lost 0 bases, V lost 0 bases, and 12 bases had no gene match. The CDR3 is 20 amino acids. The CDR3 DNA follows: TGTGCCAGCAGCGTAGCTGGGGGGGATGGCCCGATCTCTGGGGCCAACGTCCTGACTTTC. This translates into CASSVAGGDGPISGANVLTF.

This chain connects TRBV4-1 to TRBJ1-1; 8 bases fit TRBD1. Unmatched junction bases numbered 6, after V lost 1 base and J lost 11 bases. This CDR3 region has 13 residues. CDR1 MGHRA and CDR2 YSYEKL come from the germline V gene. The CDR3 sequence: CASSQAGGELAFF. The CDR3 region has the DNA TGCGCCAGCAGCCAAGCAGGGGGCGAACTGGCTTTCTTT.

CDR3 residues: CASSTHGGVSYEQYF. CDR3 nucleotide sequence: TGTGCCAGCAGCACACACGGGGGAGTCTCCTACGAGCAGTACTTC. V gene TRBV7-9 combines with J gene TRBJ2-7, with D tentatively TRBD2 (6 bases). The V end lost 5 bases, the J end lost 0 bases, and 14 bases lay between the germline ends. The CDR3 spans 15 residues. Looked up from germline, CDR1 is SEHNR and CDR2 is FQNEAQ (reference sequence).

V usage is TRBV19 and J usage is TRBJ1-2; TRBD1 might be the D (6 bases). V shed 8 bases and J shed 4 bases, with 11 bases lying between them. Germline CDR1 is LNHDA and CDR2 is SQIVND (reference sequence). The CDR3 has 12 residues. The CDR3 sequence is CASFQGTYGYTF. For the CDR3, the DNA is TGTGCCAGTTTTCAGGGGACCTATGGCTACACCTTC.

The count of this clone is one. The rearrangement uses TRBV11-3 and TRBJ2-7, with 8 bases fitting TRBD1. V lost 5 bases to trimming and J lost 5 bases; unmatched junction nucleotides: 11. CDR3 size: 15 residues. Germline V CDR1 and CDR2: SGHNT, YENEEA. CDR3 nucleotide sequence: TGTGCCAGCAGCCCTTCGACAGGGGCAACTAACGAGCAGTACTTC. It translates to CASSPSTGATNEQYF.

The V gene is TRBV2, the J gene TRBJ2-5, with D possibly TRBD2 on 6 matching bases. With 8 bases removed from V and 2 bases from J, the gap between germline ends came to 9 bases. The CDR3 is made up of 12 amino acids. Germline lookup yields CDR1 SNHLY and CDR2 FYNNEI. In DNA form, the CDR3 reads TGTGCCAGCTGGACTACTCAAGAGACCCAGTACTTC. It specifies CASWTTQETQYF.

The chain employs TRBV5-1 and TRBJ1-6; tentatively, D is TRBD1 (6 bases). The V gene's germline CDR1 is SGHRS and CDR2 YFSETQ. V lost 2 bases and J lost 6, with 18 bases in between. The CDR3 is 17 residues long. The CDR3 DNA is TGCGCCAGCAGCTTTGGCCCAGGACAGACCTTTAATTCACCCCTCCACTTT. Its translation is CASSFGPGQTFNSPLHF. The complete variable domain, with remaining parts taken from reference TRBV5-1 and TRBJ1-6, reads KAGVTQTPRYLIKTRGQQVTLSCSPISGHRSVSWYQQTPGQGLQFLFEYFSETQRNKGNFPGRFSGRQFSNSRSEMNVSTLELGDSALYLCASSFGPGQTFNSPLHFGNGTRLTVT.

This chain joins TRBV6-2 or TRBV6-3 and TRBJ1-2, with 8 bases identical to TRBD1. V dropped 0 bases and J dropped 4; count of bases not matched to a gene: 1. Germline-derived CDR1 and CDR2 are MNHEY and SVGEGT. CDR3 length: 14 residues. This chain's CDR3 is CASSYSDRAYGYTF. The CDR3 nucleotides are TGTGCCAGCAGTTACTCGGACAGGGCCTATGGCTACACCTTC.

J is TRBJ1-5 and V is TRBV7-2, with TRBD1 identical over 10 bases. The V segment lost 5 bases and the J segment 15 bases; nucleotides outside the gene matches: 7. Germline V gene lookup returns CDR1 SGHTA and CDR2 FQGNSA. The CDR3 is 12 amino acids. The CDR3 sequence: CASSPGTGVMHF. The CDR3 DNA reads as TGTGCCAGCAGCCCGGGGACAGGGGTTATGCATTTT.

This clone appeared a few times. J is TRBJ2-7 and V is TRBV2; 9 positions agree with TRBD1. Germline lookup yields CDR1 SNHLY and CDR2 FYNNEI. V lost 0 bases to trimming and J lost 3 bases; unmatched junction nucleotides: 6. The CDR3 is made up of 16 amino acids. CDR3 DNA sequence: TGTGCCAGCAGTGAAGCACTTCCGGGACAGGGCTACGAGCAGTACTTC. Encoded protein: CASSEALPGQGYEQYF.

In the case of this clone: Other DNA sequences from this sample encode an identical CDR3 as well. The chain recombines TRBV6-5 with TRBJ1-1; D is ambiguous. The CDR3 length is 13 residues. Germline V lookup: CDR1 MNHEY, CDR2 SVGAGI. V was shortened by 2 bases and J by 1 base, with 5 bases between the two germline ends. CDR3 residues: CASSYRGNTEAFF. The CDR3, as DNA: TGTGCCAGCAGTTACCGGGGGAACACTGAAGCTTTCTTT.

The chain has TRBV19 and TRBJ1-3, with D unresolved. Germline-derived CDR1 and CDR2 are LNHDA and SQIVND (reference sequence). The CDR3 has 15 residues. V lost 1 base and J 2 bases, leaving 9 bases between the germline ends. The CDR3: CASSIAKSTGNTIYF. CDR3 DNA: TGTGCCAGTAGTATAGCAAAGAGCACTGGAAACACCATATATTTT.

The rearrangement joins TRBV5-1 to TRBJ1-2; TRBD1 aligns across 10 bases. The CDR3 covers 15 residues. Germline V lookup: CDR1 SGHRS, CDR2 YFSETQ. Trimming took 5 bases from V and 2 from J; bases not matched to a gene: 6. DNA for the CDR3: TGCGCCAGCAGACCCGGGACAGGGGCGAACTATGGCTACACCTTC. Translated, it gives CASRPGTGANYGYTF.

The CDR3 protein is CASTRGVNTEAFF. CDR3 bases: TGTGCCAGCACCCGGGGAGTGAACACTGAAGCTTTCTTT. The chain carries TRBV6-5 and TRBJ1-1; D unresolved. This CDR3 has 13 amino acids. V was shortened by 7 bases and J by 0 bases, with 9 bases between the two germline ends. Per the germline V gene, CDR1 is MNHEY and CDR2 is SVGAGI.

The chain links TRBV6-5 to TRBJ2-1, with a tentative D call TRBD1 (6 bases). Trimming took off 2 bases at V and 3 bases at J, with 8 bases between the two ends. Germline V gene sequence: CDR1 MNHEY, CDR2 SVGAGI. The CDR3 totals 14 residues. CDR3 DNA: TGTGCCAGCAGTTACGAGGGACACTACAATGAGCAGTTCTTC. It specifies CASSYEGHYNEQFF.

On this clone itself: The junction departs from the called germline gene at one end, perhaps through a read error. The chain uses TRBV5-5 and TRBJ2-2; 9 bases line up with TRBD1. Germline assignment: CDR1 SGHKS and CDR2 YYEKEE (reference sequence). The CDR3 runs 16 residues. CDR3 amino acids: CASSPLRDRAHRGAVF. Written as DNA, the CDR3 is TGTGCCAGCAGCCCACTCCGGGACAGGGCCCACCGGGGAGCTGTTTTT.

The rearrangement joins TRBV19 to TRBJ1-2; TRBD1 agrees at 8 bases. The CDR3 consists of 13 residues. CDR1 is LNHDA and CDR2 is SQIVND in the germline V gene (reference sequence). Trimming cost V 1 base and J 6 bases; bases outside gene matches: 1. CDR3 protein: CASSIAGGNGYTF. DNA of the CDR3: TGTGCCAGTAGTATAGCAGGGGGCAATGGCTACACCTTC.

This clone is medium-sized. The chain couples TRBV25-1 to TRBJ2-7, with 7 bases identical to TRBD2. Unmatched junction bases numbered 5, after V lost 3 bases and J lost 0 bases. The CDR3 length is 15 residues. The germline V gene encodes CDR1 MGHDK and CDR2 SYGVNS. The CDR3, as DNA: TGTGCCAGCAGTGATGAGCGGGGCAGCTCCTACGAGCAGTACTTC. It is translated as CASSDERGSSYEQYF.